This T cell receptor beta chain was sequenced in a study of T cell responses to AZD1222 COVID-19 vaccine. Study results and limitations: Seropositive at baseline were only a handful of AZD1222 recipients. Targeting of unmutated variant regions was reportedly seen in nearly half of spike-specific TCRs.

V was pared by 6 bases and J by 0 bases, with 13 bases between. Germline CDR1 reads LNHDA; CDR2 reads SQIVND (reference sequence). The CDR3 covers 15 residues. Profiled with immunoSEQ multiplex PCR; TCRdb holds only in-frame clones, not every one. The table has over 85,000 clones, 84% seen once; the top ten hold more than 15%. In the case of this clone: What it binds is unknown.

This clonotype was obtained from an adult in good health. The input for sequencing was peripheral blood, taken on day 0 of AZD1222 vaccination. The V gene is TRBV19, the J gene TRBJ2-3; D is unclear. CDR3 sequence reads: CASSPAGASTDTQYF. The CDR3 nucleotides are TGTGCCAGTAGCCCCGCCGGAGCTAGCACAGATACGCAGTATTTT.